The 20 T cell receptor beta chains given below trace back to one sample, sequenced in a study of response to subunit inactivated influenza vaccine. TCRdb itself ran the RT-PCR reads through MiXCR, one entry per CDR3 protein. The sample holds about 650,000 distinct CDR3 sequences, 14% seen once. The material was PBMCs from blood, obtained approximately 15 days before vaccination. The receptors derive from a man aged 50-59 years who received an inactivated influenza vaccine.

This clonotype appeared many times. This chain uses TRBV29-1 with TRBJ2-5; 10 nucleotides match TRBD1. Per the germline V gene, CDR1 is SQVTM and CDR2 is ANQGSEA. Trimming removed 6 bases from V and 0 bases from J; junction bases left unmatched: 4. CDR3 length equals 14 residues. The CDR3 DNA sequence: TGCAGCGTGACAGGGGGCCCGTACCAAGAGACCCAGTACTTC. Amino acid sequence: CSVTGGPYQETQYF.

This clonotype showed up just a few times. This chain links TRBV5-1 with TRBJ1-2; TRBD1 might be the D (6 bases). V was shortened by 1 base and J by 2 bases, with 9 bases between the two germline ends. Germline CDR1 and CDR2: SGHRS and YFSETQ. The CDR3 runs 14 residues. This chain's CDR3 is CASSLNQGNYGYTF. The CDR3 nucleotides are TGCGCCAGCAGCTTGAACCAGGGGAACTATGGCTACACCTTC.

This clonotype occurred a few times. CDR3: CASSQLGGGGYNEQFF. CDR3 bases: TGTGCCAGCAGCCAATTGGGTGGAGGGGGGTACAATGAGCAGTTCTTC. This chain uses TRBV7-8 with TRBJ2-1; D may be TRBD1 or TRBD2 (6 bases each). The CDR3 is made up of 16 amino acids. Germline CDR1 and CDR2: SGHVS and FQNEAQ. Trimming cost V 5 bases and J 4 bases, with 18 bases left between them.

This clonotype was recorded at least ten times. The V and J genes are TRBV7-2 and TRBJ2-3; TRBD2 agrees at 7 bases. There are 14 residues in the CDR3. Germline CDR1 is SGHTA and CDR2 is FQGNSA. J was trimmed by 0 bases and V by 5 bases; bases with no gene match: 2. This chain's CDR3 is CASSPGLSTDTQYF. The CDR3 DNA sequence: TGTGCCAGCAGCCCGGGACTAAGCACAGATACGCAGTATTTT.

V usage is TRBV20-1 and J usage is TRBJ2-3; no firm D call. The germline gives CDR1 DFQATT, CDR2 SNEGSKA (reference sequence). V was clipped by 6 bases and J by 1 base, with 14 bases between them. CDR3 size: 14 residues. The CDR3 sequence is CSASDALRTDTQYF. The DNA of the CDR3 is TGCAGTGCCTCCGACGCCCTCCGCACAGATACGCAGTATTTT.

The V and J genes are TRBV20-1 and TRBJ2-5; 8 bases map to TRBD1. The CDR3 contains 14 residues. V lost 4 bases and J lost 4; bases outside the gene matches: 8. The germline V gene encodes CDR1 DFQATT and CDR2 SNEGSKA (reference sequence). CDR3: CSANPATGVETQYF. Written as DNA, the CDR3 is TGCAGTGCTAATCCGGCGACAGGGGTAGAGACCCAGTACTTC.

The V gene is TRBV2, the J gene TRBJ2-5, with TRBD1 as a possible D gene (5 bases). The CDR3 runs to 15 residues. V gave up 2 bases and J gave up 5 bases, with 15 bases separating them. The germline gives CDR1 SNHLY, CDR2 FYNNEI. CDR3 sequence (DNA): TGTGCCAGCAGTGAAAAGAATCAGGGATTGGAGACCCAGTACTTC. Translated, it gives CASSEKNQGLETQYF.

This clonotype has a count of ten or more. This chain uses TRBV6-6 with TRBJ2-7; TRBD1 aligns across 9 bases. The CDR3 runs to 12 residues. V was pared by 6 bases and J by 5 bases, with 2 bases of the junction left unmatched. Germline V lookup: CDR1 MNHNY, CDR2 SVGAGI (reference sequence). Written as DNA, the CDR3 is TGTGCCAGCAGGACAGGGGGGAACGAGCAGTACTTC. Its protein product is CASRTGGNEQYF.

Only a few counts were recorded for this clonotype. This chain links TRBV27 with TRBJ2-4, with 9 positions matching TRBD1. Germline V lookup: CDR1 MNHEY, CDR2 SMNVEV (reference sequence). The CDR3 is 18 residues long. V was clipped by 6 bases and J by 0 bases; unmatched bases: 12. Here the CDR3 reads CASRPPGQGRVAKNIQYF. In DNA form, the CDR3 reads TGTGCCAGCAGACCCCCCGGACAGGGGAGAGTAGCCAAAAACATTCAGTACTTC.

This clonotype was recorded many times. This rearrangement joins TRBV7-2 to TRBJ2-7; possibly TRBD1 for D (6 bases). Germline-derived CDR1 and CDR2 are SGHTA and FQGNSA. V was pared by 3 bases and J by 2 bases, with 11 bases between. This CDR3 spans 14 amino acids. The CDR3 loop reads CASSFPGHTYEQYF. The CDR3 DNA sequence: TGTGCCAGCAGCTTCCCGGGACATACCTACGAGCAGTACTTC.

The rearrangement links TRBV2 to TRBJ2-3; D not resolved. Germline V gene lookup returns CDR1 SNHLY and CDR2 FYNNEI. V gave up 2 bases and J gave up 5 bases, with 14 bases separating them. The CDR3 contains 15 residues. Here the CDR3 reads CASSERSQSKDTQYF. CDR3 nucleotides: TGTGCCAGCAGTGAAAGGTCCCAGTCGAAAGATACGCAGTATTTT.

This clonotype was detected many times. V gene TRBV4-1 combines with J gene TRBJ2-4, with D unresolved. Germline V gives CDR1 MGHRA, CDR2 YSYEKL. The CDR3 length is 14 residues. V shed 3 bases and J shed 1 base, with 7 bases lying between them. The CDR3 nucleotides read TGCGCCAGCAGCCACAGTGGGGCCAAAAACATTCAGTACTTC. It yields the protein CASSHSGAKNIQYF.

This chain links TRBV10-2 with TRBJ2-1; a weak D match, TRBD2 (6 bases). Per germline, CDR1 WSHSY and CDR2 SAAADI. This CDR3 is built from 14 residues. V dropped 2 bases and J dropped 3 bases, with 8 bases sitting between them. Written as DNA, the CDR3 is TGCGCCAGCAGTGAGGCGGGGATCTACAATGAGCAGTTCTTC. Amino acids: CASSEAGIYNEQFF.

This clonotype was observed a handful of times. This chain links TRBV3-1 with TRBJ2-3; TRBD2 aligns across 8 bases. Per germline, CDR1 LGHDT and CDR2 YNNKEL (reference sequence). This CDR3 has 15 residues. V gave up 5 bases and J gave up 5 bases; unmatched junction bases: 9. The CDR3: CASSETGGRRDTQYF. The CDR3, as DNA: TGTGCCAGCAGCGAAACGGGGGGGCGTAGAGATACGCAGTATTTT.

This sequence joins TRBV18 and TRBJ2-7; D uncertain. The germline V and J ends were trimmed by 2 bases and 5 bases, with 16 bases remaining between them. CDR3 size: 15 residues. Germline values: CDR1 KGHSH, CDR2 LQKENI. CDR3 amino acids: CASSPDGRLVNEQYF. The CDR3, as DNA: TGTGCCAGCTCACCAGACGGCCGGCTTGTAAACGAGCAGTACTTC.

The table lists this clonotype with many counts. The V gene is TRBV2, the J gene TRBJ2-7, with TRBD1 matching 9 bases. J gave up 6 bases and V 4 bases, and 7 bases lay outside the gene matches. Germline-derived CDR1 and CDR2 are SNHLY and FYNNEI. The CDR3 totals 14 residues. The CDR3 DNA reads TGTGCCAGCAGTGGGGGACAGGGAGGCTTCGAGCAGTACTTC. It is translated as CASSGGQGGFEQYF.

This clonotype has a count of ten or more. V gene TRBV7-3 combines with J gene TRBJ2-5; D gene ambiguous. Trimming took off 1 base at V and 1 base at J, with 4 bases between the two ends. CDR1 is SGHTA, CDR2 FQGTGA, per germline. This CDR3 has 13 residues. The CDR3 reads CASSLSAQETQYF. CDR3 bases: TGTGCCAGCAGCTTAAGCGCCCAAGAGACCCAGTACTTC.

A few counts support this clonotype. V usage is TRBV2 and J usage is TRBJ2-1; a possible D gene is TRBD1 (5 bases). Trimming removed 2 bases at V and 5 bases at J, with 10 bases between. CDR1 and CDR2 from the germline V gene are SNHLY and FYNNEI. This CDR3 has 14 residues. Written as DNA, the CDR3 is TGTGCCAGCAGTGAATGGCAGGGCCACAATGAGCAGTTCTTC. Protein sequence: CASSEWQGHNEQFF.

This chain links TRBV6-2 or TRBV6-3 with TRBJ2-3; D unclear. Trimming cost V 2 bases and J 0 bases, with 6 bases left between them. Germline V gene lookup returns CDR1 MNHEY and CDR2 SVGEGT. This CDR3 spans 14 amino acids. The CDR3 protein is CASSYEGSTDTQYF. Written as DNA, the CDR3 is TGTGCCAGCAGTTACGAAGGCAGCACAGATACGCAGTATTTT.

There are many counts of this clonotype. The CDR3 nucleotides are TGTGCCAGCAGGTCGAGCTGGGGGTTGTGGACAGATACGCAGTATTTT. It specifies CASRSSWGLWTDTQYF. The rearrangement links TRBV12-3 or TRBV12-4 to TRBJ2-3; D could derive from TRBD1 or TRBD2 (5 bases each). Trimming removed 6 bases at V and 3 bases at J, with 19 bases between. The CDR3 loop spans 16 amino acids.